The TCR beta chain under discussion was sequenced for a study of shared clonotypes between healthy human individuals. Into CD45RA+ naive and CD45RA-negative memory subsets, the CD4+ cells were split. Study-level points and caveats: Naive subsets tended to show greater estimated richness than memory subsets. Represented genetic and exposure-history diversity was restricted by having few donors. Clonotype sharing among donors was thought likely to change with sequencing depth.

On this clone itself: No antigen is known for it.

Method: immunoSEQ multiplex PCR; TCRdb's copy keeps in-frame clones and lacks some. Of about 2.4 million clones in the sample, 93% were seen once. The TCR originated in a man aged 18 to 29 in good health. Some clones in this sample may be carry-over from other donors' samples. Material: naive CD4+ T cells from PBMCs. The sample's subset: CD45RA+ positively selected.

CDR3 loop: CASSSSGTEYGYTF. The DNA for the CDR3 is TGTGCCAGCAGCTCCTCCGGGACAGAATATGGCTACACCTTC. The chain combines TRBV11-2 with TRBJ1-2, with 7 bases aligning to TRBD1. The CDR3 runs to 14 residues. Germline CDR1 is SGHAT and CDR2 is FQNNGV. Trimming took 4 bases from V and 5 from J; bases not matched to a gene: 7. Full variable domain (rest looked up from reference TRBV11-2 and TRBJ1-2): EAGVAQSPRYKIIEKRQSVAFWCNPISGHATLYWYQQILGQGPKLLIQFQNNGVVDDSQLPKDRFSAERLKGVDSTLKIQPAKLEDSAVYLCASSSSGTEYGYTFGSGTRLTVV.